This section outlines one T cell receptor beta chain sequence together with its context. This sample was included in a study of cytomegalovirus exposure and HLA in healthy donors. Trimming shortened V by 3 bases and J by 6 bases, and 15 bases separated the two germline ends. The CDR3 totals 15 residues. Per germline, CDR1 LNHDA and CDR2 SQIVND (reference sequence). TCRdb's table, derived via immunoSEQ multiplex PCR, lists solely in-frame clones and lacks some. The table records approximately 41,000 clones, 80% to 95% of them present only once. Sequenced material: PBMCs. This TCR derives from a man aged 18 to 30 in good health and CMV-seronegative. V is TRBV19 and J is TRBJ2-1; D might be TRBD1 (7 bases). CDR3 DNA sequence: TGTGCCAGTAGTATCTCCAGGGGGGCCAGCAATGAGCAGTTCTTC. Translated, it gives CASSISRGASNEQFF.